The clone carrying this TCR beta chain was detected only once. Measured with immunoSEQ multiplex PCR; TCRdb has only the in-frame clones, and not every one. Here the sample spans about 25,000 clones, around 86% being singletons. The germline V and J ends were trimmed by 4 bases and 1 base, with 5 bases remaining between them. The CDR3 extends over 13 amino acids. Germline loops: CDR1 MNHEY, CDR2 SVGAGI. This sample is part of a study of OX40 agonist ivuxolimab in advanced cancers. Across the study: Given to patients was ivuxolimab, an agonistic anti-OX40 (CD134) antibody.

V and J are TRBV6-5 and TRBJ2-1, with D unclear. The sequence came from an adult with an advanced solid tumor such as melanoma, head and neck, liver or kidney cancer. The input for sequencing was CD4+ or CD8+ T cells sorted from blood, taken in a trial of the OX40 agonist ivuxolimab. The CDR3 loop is CASSFSSYNEQFF. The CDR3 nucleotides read TGTGCCAGCAGTTTCTCATCCTACAATGAGCAGTTCTTC.